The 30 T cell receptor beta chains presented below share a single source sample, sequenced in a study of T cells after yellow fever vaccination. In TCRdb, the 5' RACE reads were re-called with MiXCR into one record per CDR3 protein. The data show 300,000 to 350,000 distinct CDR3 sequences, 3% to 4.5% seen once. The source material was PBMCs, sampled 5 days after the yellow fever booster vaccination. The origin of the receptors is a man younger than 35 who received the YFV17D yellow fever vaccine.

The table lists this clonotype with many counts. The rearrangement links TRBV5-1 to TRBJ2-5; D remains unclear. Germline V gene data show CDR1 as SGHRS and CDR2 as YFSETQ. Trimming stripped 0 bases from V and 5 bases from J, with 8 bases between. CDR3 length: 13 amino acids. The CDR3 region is CASSLGQEETQYF. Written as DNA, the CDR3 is TGCGCCAGCAGCTTGGGCCAGGAGGAGACCCAGTACTTC.

CDR3 coding DNA: TGCGCCAGCAGCTTGGAGGGGCTAAGGAGTTCACCCCTCCACTTT. Amino acids: CASSLEGLRSSPLHF. This sequence joins TRBV5-1 and TRBJ1-6; TRBD1 is a possible D gene (5 bases). Germline V lookup: CDR1 SGHRS, CDR2 YFSETQ. The V and J ends lost 0 bases and 9 bases respectively, with 13 bases between them. The CDR3 length is 15 residues. The full variable domain, completed using reference TRBV5-1 and TRBJ1-6, is KAGVTQTPRYLIKTRGQQVTLSCSPISGHRSVSWYQQTPGQGLQFLFEYFSETQRNKGNFPGRFSGRQFSNSRSEMNVSTLELGDSALYLCASSLEGLRSSPLHFGNGTRLTVT.

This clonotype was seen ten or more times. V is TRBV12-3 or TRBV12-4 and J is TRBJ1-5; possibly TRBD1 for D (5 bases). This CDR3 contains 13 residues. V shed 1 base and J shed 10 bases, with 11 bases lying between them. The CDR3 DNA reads TGTGCCAGCAGTTTAGGCAGATGGGACCCCCAGCATTTT. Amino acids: CASSLGRWDPQHF.

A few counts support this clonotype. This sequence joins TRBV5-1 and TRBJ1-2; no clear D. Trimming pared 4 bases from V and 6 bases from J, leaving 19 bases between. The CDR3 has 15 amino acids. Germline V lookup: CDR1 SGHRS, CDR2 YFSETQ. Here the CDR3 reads CASSLTPADHHGYTF. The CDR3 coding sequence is TGCGCCAGCAGCCTGACACCTGCAGATCACCATGGCTACACCTTC.

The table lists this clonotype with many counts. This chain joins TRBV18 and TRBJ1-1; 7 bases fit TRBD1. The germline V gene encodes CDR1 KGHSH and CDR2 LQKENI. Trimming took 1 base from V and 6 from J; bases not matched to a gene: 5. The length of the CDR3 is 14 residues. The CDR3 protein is CASSPQRGLAEAFF. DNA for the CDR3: TGTGCCAGCTCACCACAAAGGGGGCTCGCTGAAGCTTTCTTT.

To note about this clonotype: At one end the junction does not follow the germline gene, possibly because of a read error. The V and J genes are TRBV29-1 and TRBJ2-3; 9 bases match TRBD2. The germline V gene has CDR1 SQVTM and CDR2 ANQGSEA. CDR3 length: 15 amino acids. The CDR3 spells CSVEGLASEGDTQYF. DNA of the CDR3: TGCAGCGTCGAAGGACTAGCGTCGGAGGGAGATACGCAGTATTTT.

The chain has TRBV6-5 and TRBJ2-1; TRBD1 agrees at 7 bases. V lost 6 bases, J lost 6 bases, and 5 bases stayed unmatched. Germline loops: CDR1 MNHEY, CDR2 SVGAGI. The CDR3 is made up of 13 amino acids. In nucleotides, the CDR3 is TGTGCCAGCAGAGACGGGACAGTCAATGAGCAGTTCTTC. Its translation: CASRDGTVNEQFF.

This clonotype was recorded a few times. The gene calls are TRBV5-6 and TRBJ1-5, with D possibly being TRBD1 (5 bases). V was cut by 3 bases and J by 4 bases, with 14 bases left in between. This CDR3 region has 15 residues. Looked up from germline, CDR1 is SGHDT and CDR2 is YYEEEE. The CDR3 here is CASSSSGWGNQPQHF. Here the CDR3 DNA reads TGTGCCAGCAGCTCGTCCGGTTGGGGGAATCAGCCCCAGCATTTT.

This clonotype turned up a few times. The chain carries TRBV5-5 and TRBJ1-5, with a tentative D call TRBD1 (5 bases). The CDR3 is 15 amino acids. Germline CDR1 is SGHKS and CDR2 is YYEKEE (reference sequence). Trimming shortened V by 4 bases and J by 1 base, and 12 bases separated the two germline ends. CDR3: CASSRQKGSNQPQHF. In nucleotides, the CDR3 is TGTGCCAGCAGCCGGCAAAAGGGGAGCAATCAGCCCCAGCATTTT.

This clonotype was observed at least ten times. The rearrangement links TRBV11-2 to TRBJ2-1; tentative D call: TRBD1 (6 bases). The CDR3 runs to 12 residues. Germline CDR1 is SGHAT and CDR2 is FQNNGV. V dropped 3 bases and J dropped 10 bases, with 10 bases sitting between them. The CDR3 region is CASSFWGREQFF. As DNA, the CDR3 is TGTGCCAGCAGCTTTTGGGGGCGAGAGCAGTTCTTC.

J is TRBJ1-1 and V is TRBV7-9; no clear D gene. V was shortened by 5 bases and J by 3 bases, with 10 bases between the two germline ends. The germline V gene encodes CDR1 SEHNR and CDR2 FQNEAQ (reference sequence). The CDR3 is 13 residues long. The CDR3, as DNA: TGTGCCAGCAGCACCCTGTGGGACACTGAAGCTTTCTTT. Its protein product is CASSTLWDTEAFF. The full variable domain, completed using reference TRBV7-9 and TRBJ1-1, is DTGVSQNPRHKITKRGQNVTFRCDPISEHNRLYWYRQTLGQGPEFLTYFQNEAQLEKSRLLSDRFSAERPKGSFSTLEIQRTEQGDSAMYLCASSTLWDTEAFFGQGTRLTVV.

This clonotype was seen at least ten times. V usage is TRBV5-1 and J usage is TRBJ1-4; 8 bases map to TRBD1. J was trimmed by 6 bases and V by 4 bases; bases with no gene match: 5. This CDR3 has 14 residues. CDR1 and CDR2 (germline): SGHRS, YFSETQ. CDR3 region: CASSKQGGDEKLFF. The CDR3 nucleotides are TGCGCCAGCAGCAAACAGGGGGGGGATGAAAAACTGTTTTTT.

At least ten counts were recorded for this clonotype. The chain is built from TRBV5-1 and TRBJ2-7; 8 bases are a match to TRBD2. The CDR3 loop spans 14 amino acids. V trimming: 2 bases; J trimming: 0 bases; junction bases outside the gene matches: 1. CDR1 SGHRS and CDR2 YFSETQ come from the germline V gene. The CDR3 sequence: CASSLSGGSYEQYV. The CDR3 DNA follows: TGCGCCAGCAGCTTAAGCGGGGGCTCCTACGAGCAGTACGTC.

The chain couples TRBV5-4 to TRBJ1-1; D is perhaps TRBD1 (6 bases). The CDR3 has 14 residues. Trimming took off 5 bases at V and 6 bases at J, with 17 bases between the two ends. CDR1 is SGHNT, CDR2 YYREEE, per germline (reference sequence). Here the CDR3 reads CASSSRGAVPEAFF. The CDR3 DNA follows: TGTGCCAGCAGTTCTCGGGGGGCTGTGCCTGAAGCTTTCTTT.

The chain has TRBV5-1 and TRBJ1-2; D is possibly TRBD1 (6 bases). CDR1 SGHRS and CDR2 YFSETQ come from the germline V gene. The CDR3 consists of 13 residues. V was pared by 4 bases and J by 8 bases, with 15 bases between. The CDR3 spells CASSPRQESGYTF. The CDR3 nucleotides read TGCGCCAGCAGCCCCAGACAGGAGTCCGGCTACACCTTC.

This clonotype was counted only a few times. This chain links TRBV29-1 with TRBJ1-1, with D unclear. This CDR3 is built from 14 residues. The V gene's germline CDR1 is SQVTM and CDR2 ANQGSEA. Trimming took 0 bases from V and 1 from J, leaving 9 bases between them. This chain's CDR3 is CSVEEGGWNTEAFF. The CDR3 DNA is TGCAGCGTTGAAGAAGGAGGGTGGAACACTGAAGCTTTCTTT.

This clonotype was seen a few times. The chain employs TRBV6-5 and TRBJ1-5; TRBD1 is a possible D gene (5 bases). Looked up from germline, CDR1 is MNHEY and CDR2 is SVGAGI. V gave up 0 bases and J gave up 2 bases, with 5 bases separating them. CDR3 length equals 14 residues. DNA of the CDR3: TGTGCCAGCAGTTACTCACAGGGCAATCAGCCCCAGCATTTT. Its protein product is CASSYSQGNQPQHF.

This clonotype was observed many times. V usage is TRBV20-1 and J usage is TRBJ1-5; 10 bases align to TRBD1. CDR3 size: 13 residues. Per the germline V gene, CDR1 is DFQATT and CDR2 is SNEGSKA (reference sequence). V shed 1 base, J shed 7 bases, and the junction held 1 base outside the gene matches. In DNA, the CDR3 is TGCAGTGCTAGAGGACAGGGGGCCCAGCCCCAGCATTTT. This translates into CSARGQGAQPQHF.

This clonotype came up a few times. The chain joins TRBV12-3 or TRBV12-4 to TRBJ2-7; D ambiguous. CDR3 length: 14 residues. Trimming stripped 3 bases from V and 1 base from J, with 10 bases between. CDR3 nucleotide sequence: TGTGCCAGCAGTTTTGGCCCGGTTTCCTACGAGCAGTACTTC. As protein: CASSFGPVSYEQYF.

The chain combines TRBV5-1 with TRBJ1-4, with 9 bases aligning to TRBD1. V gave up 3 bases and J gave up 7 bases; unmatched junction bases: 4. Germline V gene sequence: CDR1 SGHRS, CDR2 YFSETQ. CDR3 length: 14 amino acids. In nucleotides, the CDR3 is TGCGCCAGCAGCTGGGGACAGGGAGGTGAAAAACTGTTTTTT. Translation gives CASSWGQGGEKLFF.

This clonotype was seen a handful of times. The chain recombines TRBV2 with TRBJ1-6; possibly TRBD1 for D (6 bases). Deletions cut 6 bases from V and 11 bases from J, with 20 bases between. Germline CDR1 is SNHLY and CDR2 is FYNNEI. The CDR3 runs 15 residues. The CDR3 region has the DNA TGTGCCAGCAGCCCCAGAGAACAGGGCGTGACACCCCTCCACTTT. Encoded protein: CASSPREQGVTPLHF.

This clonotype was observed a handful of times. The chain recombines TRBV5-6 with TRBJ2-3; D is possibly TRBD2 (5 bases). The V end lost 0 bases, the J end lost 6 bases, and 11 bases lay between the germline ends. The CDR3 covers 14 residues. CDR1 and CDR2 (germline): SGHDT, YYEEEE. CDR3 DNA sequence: TGTGCCAGCAGCTTGGGGCTAGCCCCCGATACGCAGTATTTT. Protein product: CASSLGLAPDTQYF.

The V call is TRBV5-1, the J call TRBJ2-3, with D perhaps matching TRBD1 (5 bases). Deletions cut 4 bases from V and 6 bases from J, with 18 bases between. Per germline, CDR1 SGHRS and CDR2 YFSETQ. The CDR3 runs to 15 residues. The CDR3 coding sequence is TGCGCCAGCAGCCAGGCGGTAGGGGCGAGGGATACGCAGTATTTT. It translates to CASSQAVGARDTQYF.

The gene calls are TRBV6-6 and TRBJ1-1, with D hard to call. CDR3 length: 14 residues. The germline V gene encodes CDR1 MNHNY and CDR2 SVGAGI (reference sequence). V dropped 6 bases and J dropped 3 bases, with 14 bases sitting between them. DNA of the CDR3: TGTGCCAGCAGCGCCAGTAAGCGGCACACTGAAGCTTTCTTT. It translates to CASSASKRHTEAFF.

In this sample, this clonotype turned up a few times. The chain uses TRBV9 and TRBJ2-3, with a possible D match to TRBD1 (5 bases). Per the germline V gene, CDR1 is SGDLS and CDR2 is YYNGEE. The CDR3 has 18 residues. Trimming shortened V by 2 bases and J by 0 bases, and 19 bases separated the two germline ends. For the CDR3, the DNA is TGTGCCAGCAGCGTCATAGGGGCTCCCTTCTCTAGCACAGATACGCAGTATTTT. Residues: CASSVIGAPFSSTDTQYF. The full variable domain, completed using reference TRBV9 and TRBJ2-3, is DSGVTQTPKHLITATGQRVTLRCSPRSGDLSVYWYQQSLDQGLQFLIQYYNGEERAKGNILERFSAQQFPDLHSELNLSSLELGDSALYFCASSVIGAPFSSTDTQYFGPGTRLTVL.

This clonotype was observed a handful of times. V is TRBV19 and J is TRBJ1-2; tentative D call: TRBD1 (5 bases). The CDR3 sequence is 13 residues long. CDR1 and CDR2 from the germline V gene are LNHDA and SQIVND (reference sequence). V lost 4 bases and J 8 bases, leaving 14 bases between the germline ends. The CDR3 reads CASSNPGIRGYTF. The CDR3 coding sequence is TGTGCCAGTAGTAATCCAGGGATTCGCGGCTACACCTTC.

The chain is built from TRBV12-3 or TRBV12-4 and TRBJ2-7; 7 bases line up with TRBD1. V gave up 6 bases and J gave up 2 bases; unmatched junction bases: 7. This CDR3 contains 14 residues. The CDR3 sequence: CASSSGTAPYEQYF. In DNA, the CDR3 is TGTGCCAGCAGCTCCGGGACAGCCCCCTACGAGCAGTACTTC.

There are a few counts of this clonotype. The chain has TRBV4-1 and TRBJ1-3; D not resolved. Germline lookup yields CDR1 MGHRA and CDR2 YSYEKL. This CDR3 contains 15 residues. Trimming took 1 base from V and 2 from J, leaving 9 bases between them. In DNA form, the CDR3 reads TGCGCCAGCAGCCAAGTCTGGGAAGCTGGAAACACCATATATTTT. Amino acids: CASSQVWEAGNTIYF.

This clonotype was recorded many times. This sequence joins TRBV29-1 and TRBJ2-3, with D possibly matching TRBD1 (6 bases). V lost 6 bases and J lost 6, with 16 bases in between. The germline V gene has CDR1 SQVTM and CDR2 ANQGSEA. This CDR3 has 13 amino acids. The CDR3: CSVRSRGTDTQYF. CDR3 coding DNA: TGCAGCGTCCGCTCCAGGGGTACCGATACGCAGTATTTT.

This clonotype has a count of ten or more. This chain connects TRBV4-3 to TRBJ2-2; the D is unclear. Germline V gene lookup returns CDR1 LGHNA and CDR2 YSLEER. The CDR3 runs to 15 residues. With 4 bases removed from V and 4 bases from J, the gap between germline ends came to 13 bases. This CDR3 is CASSLLGSATGELFF. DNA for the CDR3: TGCGCCAGCAGCCTGCTCGGCAGTGCCACCGGGGAGCTGTTTTTT.